Presented here are 23 T cell receptor beta chains from one specimen sequenced in a study of radiotherapy plus CTLA-4 blockade in lung cancer. The data were produced by immunoSEQ multiplex PCR, yet TCRdb's version contains in-frame clones alone and is incomplete. The table includes some 45,000 clones, about 72% detected once. The specimen comprised peripheral blood, sampled from a patient treated with radiotherapy plus ipilimumab. These receptors all stem from a human donor with non-small cell lung cancer who had stable disease on radiotherapy plus ipilimumab.

The rearrangement joins TRBV7-9 to TRBJ1-2; D unresolved. This CDR3 is built from 12 residues. Germline V gene lookup returns CDR1 SEHNR and CDR2 FQNEAQ (reference sequence). Trimming left V 1 base short and J 5 bases short, with 5 bases between. The CDR3 nucleotides are TGTGCCAGCAGCTTAGAAGGGTATGGCTACACCTTC. Protein sequence: CASSLEGYGYTF. The variable domain in full, with the rest retrieved from reference TRBV7-9 and TRBJ1-2, is DTGVSQNPRHKITKRGQNVTFRCDPISEHNRLYWYRQTLGQGPEFLTYFQNEAQLEKSRLLSDRFSAERPKGSFSTLEIQRTEQGDSAMYLCASSLEGYGYTFGSGTRLTVV.

The rearrangement joins TRBV6-1 to TRBJ1-6; maybe TRBD1 (5 bases). The CDR3 length is 17 residues. Germline V lookup: CDR1 MNHNS, CDR2 SASEGT. V was pared by 4 bases and J by 6 bases, with 19 bases between. The CDR3 DNA follows: TGTGCCAGCAGTGCTCAGGAGGGGAAAAGGCTTAATTCACCCCTCCACTTT. Amino acids: CASSAQEGKRLNSPLHF.

The rearrangement joins TRBV5-4 to TRBJ2-3; no definite D call. The V end lost 7 bases, the J end lost 5 bases, and 8 bases lay between the germline ends. This CDR3 comprises 11 residues. Germline CDR1 reads SGHNT; CDR2 reads YYREEE (reference sequence). The CDR3 DNA follows: TGTGCCAGCGCTCGTGGAGATACGCAGTATTTT. This sequence encodes CASARGDTQYF. The variable domain in full, with the rest retrieved from reference TRBV5-4 and TRBJ2-3, is ETGVTQSPTHLIKTRGQQVTLRCSSQSGHNTVSWYQQALGQGPQFIFQYYREEENGRGNFPPRFSGLQFPNYSSELNVNALELDDSALYLCASARGDTQYFGPGTRLTVL.

The chain carries TRBV19 and TRBJ1-5; D is ambiguous. Germline V lookup: CDR1 LNHDA, CDR2 SQIVND (reference sequence). This CDR3 region has 16 residues. V was shortened by 1 base and J by 3 bases, with 13 bases between the two germline ends. CDR3 residues: CASSIVRGSLNQPQHF. The CDR3 coding sequence is TGTGCCAGTAGTATAGTAAGAGGGAGCCTCAATCAGCCCCAGCATTTT.

The chain links TRBV10-3 to TRBJ2-3, with TRBD2 as a possible D gene (6 bases). CDR3 size: 15 residues. The V end lost 6 bases, the J end lost 0 bases, and 13 bases lay between the germline ends. Germline-derived CDR1 and CDR2 are ENHRY and SYGVKD. CDR3 sequence reads: CAISPGGTSTDTQYF. The DNA for the CDR3 is TGTGCCATCAGCCCTGGGGGGACTAGCACAGATACGCAGTATTTT.

This clone came up once. This chain uses TRBV7-6 with TRBJ1-1, with TRBD1 matching over 7 bases. The germline V gene has CDR1 SGHVS and CDR2 FNYEAQ. CDR3 size: 13 residues. The V segment lost 1 base and the J segment 11 bases; nucleotides outside the gene matches: 7. In DNA form, the CDR3 reads TGTGCCAGCAGCTTAGAATTGGAGGGGGCCGCTTTCTTT. Its protein is CASSLELEGAAFF.

This clone showed up just a few times. The chain uses TRBV2 and TRBJ1-5; D not certain. Deletions cut 7 bases from V and 8 bases from J, with 15 bases between. The CDR3 sequence is 13 residues long. Germline V gives CDR1 SNHLY, CDR2 FYNNEI. The CDR3 spells CASKEGTGEPQHF. DNA of the CDR3: TGTGCCAGCAAGGAAGGCACCGGCGAGCCCCAGCATTTT.

The chain is built from TRBV27 and TRBJ2-3; possibly TRBD1 for D (6 bases). CDR3 length: 15 amino acids. Trimming stripped 5 bases from V and 7 bases from J, with 19 bases between. Germline V gives CDR1 MNHEY, CDR2 SMNVEV (reference sequence). The CDR3 nucleotides are TGTGCCAGCAGTCCAGTTGGGGTAGGGACAAATACGCAGTATTTT. Its translation is CASSPVGVGTNTQYF.

This CDR3 reads CASTSQRWADTQYF. The CDR3 nucleotides read TGTGCCAGCACCTCTCAGAGGTGGGCAGATACGCAGTATTTT. The V call is TRBV5-6, the J call TRBJ2-3; no definite D call. Germline lookup yields CDR1 SGHDT and CDR2 YYEEEE. CDR3 length equals 14 residues. The V and J ends lost 6 bases and 4 bases respectively, with 15 bases between them.

In this sample, this clone turned up once. The genes are TRBV5-1 and TRBJ1-1; tentative D call: TRBD1 (5 bases). This CDR3 contains 14 residues. Germline CDR1 and CDR2: SGHRS and YFSETQ. The ends were cut back, 1 base at V and 5 bases at J, with 12 bases in the middle. DNA for the CDR3: TGCGCCAGCAGCTTGATAGACAGTAGTACTGAAGCTTTCTTT. This codes for CASSLIDSSTEAFF.

The rearrangement links TRBV5-1 to TRBJ1-1; no clear D. Germline CDR1 and CDR2: SGHRS and YFSETQ. The CDR3 length is 13 residues. Trimming took off 4 bases at V and 6 bases at J, with 13 bases between the two ends. The CDR3 nucleotides read TGCGCCAGCAGCCCCCCGGACCCCGCTGAAGCTTTCTTT. Translating gives CASSPPDPAEAFF.

The chain combines TRBV7-8 with TRBJ1-1; the match to TRBD1 covers 7 bases. Germline V gene data show CDR1 as SGHVS and CDR2 as FQNEAQ. The CDR3 is 15 residues long. The V segment lost 5 bases and the J segment 1 base; nucleotides outside the gene matches: 7. CDR3 sequence (DNA): TGTGCCAGCAGCCTATACAGGGGTGGGAACACTGAAGCTTTCTTT. It encodes CASSLYRGGNTEAFF.

The gene calls are TRBV11-2 and TRBJ1-2; 10 bases are shared with TRBD1. Looked up from germline, CDR1 is SGHAT and CDR2 is FQNNGV. V lost 4 bases and J lost 6; bases outside the gene matches: 5. There are 14 residues in the CDR3. The CDR3 DNA follows: TGTGCCAGCAGCTCACCGACAGGGGGCAATGGCTACACCTTC. Its protein is CASSSPTGGNGYTF.

V usage is TRBV7-3 and J usage is TRBJ1-1; tentative D call: TRBD1 (5 bases). Germline lookup yields CDR1 SGHTA and CDR2 FQGTGA. Trimming pared 2 bases from V and 4 bases from J, leaving 8 bases between. The CDR3 spans 13 residues. The CDR3 protein is CASSLGGSTEAFF. CDR3 coding DNA: TGTGCCAGCAGCTTAGGGGGAAGCACTGAAGCTTTCTTT.

This chain links TRBV6-5 with TRBJ1-3; D perhaps matches TRBD1 (5 bases). The CDR3 totals 12 residues. Germline CDR1 reads MNHEY; CDR2 reads SVGAGI. V was trimmed by 6 bases and J by 12 bases, leaving 15 bases between them. For the CDR3, the DNA is TGTGCCAGCAGCCCCGGGACCGCTGGCATATATTTT. The encoded protein is CASSPGTAGIYF.

As to this clone: Mismatch with germline at one junction end may stem from a read error. V usage is TRBV6-5 and J usage is TRBJ2-3; D is perhaps TRBD2 (5 bases). The CDR3 sequence is 15 residues long. Germline V gives CDR1 MNHEY, CDR2 SVGAGI. CDR3 region: CASSDSASITDTQYF. CDR3 DNA sequence: TGTGCCAGCAGTGACTCCGCTAGCATCACAGATACGCAGTATTTT.

The gene calls are TRBV2 and TRBJ2-1; a possible D gene is TRBD2 (6 bases). Per the germline V gene, CDR1 is SNHLY and CDR2 is FYNNEI. This CDR3 is built from 14 residues. The ends were cut back, 7 bases at V and 4 bases at J, with 14 bases in the middle. CDR3 nucleotide sequence: TGTGCCAGCAAGGTGTCAGCGGGTTACAATGAGCAGTTCTTC. Translating it yields CASKVSAGYNEQFF.

The V call is TRBV18, the J call TRBJ1-1; TRBD1 aligns across 8 bases. J lost 4 bases, V lost 2 bases, and 3 bases had no gene match. The CDR3 has 14 residues. CDR1 KGHSH and CDR2 LQKENI come from the germline V gene. The CDR3 DNA reads TGTGCCAGCTCACCAGCAGGGGGCTTCACTGAAGCTTTCTTT. Amino acids: CASSPAGGFTEAFF.

V gene TRBV6-5 combines with J gene TRBJ2-2; D not certain. The CDR3 loop spans 14 amino acids. V lost 0 bases and J lost 4, with 6 bases in between. The germline CDR1 and CDR2 sequences are MNHEY and SVGAGI. The CDR3 DNA reads TGTGCCAGCAGTTACTCAGTCCCCACCGGGGAGCTGTTTTTT. It translates to CASSYSVPTGELFF.

This clone was seen once. The V gene is TRBV5-1, the J gene TRBJ1-2, with 7 bases fitting TRBD1. Germline trimming cut 4 bases from V and 8 bases from J; bases unmatched to any gene: 8. CDR3 length equals 13 residues. Per the germline V gene, CDR1 is SGHRS and CDR2 is YFSETQ. CDR3: CASSTTGEEGYTF. In DNA, the CDR3 is TGCGCCAGCAGCACTACAGGGGAGGAAGGCTACACCTTC.

This clone was detected only once. V and J are TRBV2 and TRBJ1-2; D remains unclear. CDR3 length: 12 residues. Trimming left V 4 bases short and J 5 bases short, with 8 bases between. Germline CDR1 and CDR2: SNHLY and FYNNEI. The CDR3 DNA is TGTGCCAGCAGTGTAGGTCCGTATGGCTACACCTTC. It codes for CASSVGPYGYTF.

The chain joins TRBV5-1 to TRBJ2-5; 11 nucleotides match TRBD2. The CDR3 sequence is 16 residues long. The junction had 7 bases not matched to a gene; V was cut back by 2 bases and J by 4 bases. Germline lookup yields CDR1 SGHRS and CDR2 YFSETQ. The CDR3 DNA is TGCGCCAGCAGCTTCGGTAGCGGGGGGGCCGGAGAGACCCAGTACTTC. Translated, it gives CASSFGSGGAGETQYF.

The V gene is TRBV7-9, the J gene TRBJ1-5; 10 bases line up with TRBD1. J gave up 6 bases and V 4 bases, and 9 bases lay outside the gene matches. Germline CDR1 is SEHNR and CDR2 is FQNEAQ (reference sequence). The CDR3 contains 16 residues. CDR3 sequence reads: CASSSTGGGGGQPQHF. The CDR3 DNA reads TGTGCCAGCAGCTCGACAGGGGGCGGGGGCGGTCAGCCCCAGCATTTT.